A selection of T cell receptor beta chains follows, all from one sample in a study of blood T cells in healthy people across ages. TCRdb re-called the 5' RACE reads through MiXCR, storing one row per CDR3 protein. This sample has around 780,000 distinct CDR3 sequences, with roughly 50% found just once. The sample was blood. The receptor source for this set is a man aged 35-49 years in good health. Each CDR3 is given with its conserved first and last residue. The order of the fields is V gene, clone size, D gene, J gene, CDR3 protein, CDR3 DNA. D genes are given only for firm matches. The size field is filled for only some rows; it gives once, few, many or a size class.

v_gene: TRBV18; abundance: NA; d_gene: TRBD1; j_gene: TRBJ1-5; CDR3aa: CASSPLSPGQGRSSQPQHF; CDR3nt: TGTGCCAGCTCACCACTCAGTCCGGGACAGGGGCGAAGCAGTCAGCCCCAGCATTTT
v_gene: TRBV12-3/TRBV12-4; abundance: NA; d_gene: TRBD1; j_gene: TRBJ2-1; CDR3aa: CASRRTGPPYNEQFF; CDR3nt: TGTGCCAGCAGGAGGACAGGACCTCCCTACAATGAGCAGTTCTTC
v_gene: TRBV12-3/TRBV12-4; abundance: NA; d_gene: TRBD1; j_gene: TRBJ2-1; CDR3aa: CASSRGTGYRNEQFF; CDR3nt: TGTGCCAGCAGTCGTGGGACAGGTTATCGGAATGAGCAGTTCTTC
v_gene: TRBV5-5; abundance: NA; d_gene: TRBD1; j_gene: TRBJ2-1; CDR3aa: CASQRQGVYNEQFF; CDR3nt: TGTGCCAGCCAACGACAGGGTGTGTACAATGAGCAGTTCTTC
v_gene: TRBV20-1; abundance: NA; d_gene: NA; j_gene: TRBJ2-5; CDR3aa: CSAPATNPVATQYF; CDR3nt: TGCAGTGCCCCCGCTACTAACCCCGTCGCGACCCAGTACTTC
v_gene: TRBV7-9; abundance: NA; d_gene: TRBD1; j_gene: TRBJ1-2; CDR3aa: CASSVRQGDGYTF; CDR3nt: TGTGCCAGCAGCGTAAGACAGGGTGACGGCTACACCTTC
v_gene: TRBV9; abundance: NA; d_gene: NA; j_gene: TRBJ1-1; CDR3aa: CASSVGQEFTEAFF; CDR3nt: TGTGCCAGCAGCGTAGGACAGGAGTTTACTGAAGCTTTCTTT
v_gene: TRBV12-3/TRBV12-4; abundance: NA; d_gene: NA; j_gene: TRBJ2-2; CDR3aa: CASLRSGIMNTGELFF; CDR3nt: TGTGCCAGCCTAAGGAGCGGAATAATGAACACCGGGGAGCTGTTTTTT
v_gene: TRBV5-1; abundance: NA; d_gene: NA; j_gene: TRBJ2-1; CDR3aa: CASSLGGRSQGGQFF; CDR3nt: TGCGCCAGCAGCTTGGGGGGCCGGAGCCAAGGGGGGCAGTTCTTC
v_gene: TRBV11-2; abundance: few; d_gene: TRBD1; j_gene: TRBJ1-1; CDR3aa: CASSAGQVYTEAFF; CDR3nt: TGTGCCAGCAGCGCTGGACAGGTGTACACTGAAGCTTTCTTT
v_gene: TRBV28; abundance: NA; d_gene: NA; j_gene: TRBJ2-7; CDR3aa: CASSTRVAGEQYF; CDR3nt: TGTGCCAGCAGCACCAGGGTTGCGGGCGAGCAGTACTTC
v_gene: TRBV6-5; abundance: NA; d_gene: NA; j_gene: TRBJ2-1; CDR3aa: CASSYLAEGHEQFF; CDR3nt: TGTGCCAGCAGTTACCTGGCCGAGGGGCATGAGCAGTTCTTC
v_gene: TRBV29-1; abundance: NA; d_gene: NA; j_gene: TRBJ2-7; CDR3aa: CSVGRGWSYEQYF; CDR3nt: TGCAGCGTTGGCCGAGGTTGGTCCTACGAGCAGTACTTC
v_gene: TRBV6-2/TRBV6-3; abundance: NA; d_gene: TRBD1; j_gene: TRBJ2-7; CDR3aa: CASKGAVSYEQYF; CDR3nt: TGTGCCAGCAAGGGGGCAGTCAGCTACGAGCAGTACTTC
v_gene: TRBV2; abundance: NA; d_gene: NA; j_gene: TRBJ2-2; CDR3aa: CASRSAGELFF; CDR3nt: TGTGCCAGCAGGAGCGCCGGGGAGCTGTTTTTT
v_gene: TRBV6-5; abundance: NA; d_gene: TRBD1; j_gene: TRBJ1-1; CDR3aa: CASSYSRPGQGAESEAFF; CDR3nt: TGTGCCAGCAGTTACTCGAGACCGGGACAGGGGGCCGAATCCGAAGCTTTCTTT
v_gene: TRBV12-3/TRBV12-4; abundance: NA; d_gene: TRBD1; j_gene: TRBJ1-2; CDR3aa: CASSLTLKTGGSGHTF; CDR3nt: TGTGCCAGCAGCCTTACCCTCAAGACAGGGGGCTCTGGCCACACCTTC
v_gene: TRBV9; abundance: NA; d_gene: NA; j_gene: TRBJ2-7; CDR3aa: CASSALPPEPQYF; CDR3nt: TGTGCCAGCAGCGCACTCCCCCCGGAGCCCCAGTACTTC
v_gene: TRBV10-3; abundance: NA; d_gene: TRBD2; j_gene: TRBJ2-1; CDR3aa: CAIVMREGNEQFF; CDR3nt: TGTGCCATCGTAATGCGGGAGGGCAATGAGCAGTTCTTC
v_gene: TRBV29-1; abundance: NA; d_gene: TRBD1; j_gene: TRBJ1-4; CDR3aa: CSVELTGGGNEKLFF; CDR3nt: TGCAGCGTTGAACTCACAGGGGGCGGTAATGAAAAACTGTTTTTT
v_gene: TRBV15; abundance: NA; d_gene: TRBD2; j_gene: TRBJ2-2; CDR3aa: CATSLGLGSGELFF; CDR3nt: TGTGCCACCAGCTTGGGACTAGGAAGCGGGGAGCTGTTTTTT
v_gene: TRBV5-1; abundance: NA; d_gene: TRBD1; j_gene: TRBJ1-4; CDR3aa: CASSSGQGGGKLFF; CDR3nt: TGCGCCAGCAGCTCTGGACAGGGGGGAGGAAAACTGTTTTTT
v_gene: TRBV7-6; abundance: few; d_gene: TRBD2; j_gene: TRBJ2-7; CDR3aa: CASSLIAGGPEQYF; CDR3nt: TGTGCCAGCAGCTTAATAGCGGGAGGTCCCGAGCAGTACTTC
v_gene: TRBV10-3; abundance: NA; d_gene: NA; j_gene: TRBJ2-3; CDR3aa: CAISDLSSTDTQYF; CDR3nt: TGTGCCATCAGTGACTTATCTAGCACAGATACGCAGTATTTT
v_gene: TRBV10-3; abundance: NA; d_gene: NA; j_gene: TRBJ1-4; CDR3aa: CAISEPGKNEKLFF; CDR3nt: TGTGCCATCAGTGAGCCGGGAAAAAATGAAAAACTGTTTTTT
v_gene: TRBV20-1; abundance: NA; d_gene: NA; j_gene: TRBJ2-3; CDR3aa: CSAREASRATDTQYF; CDR3nt: TGCAGTGCTAGAGAGGCGTCAAGGGCCACAGATACGCAGTATTTT
v_gene: TRBV29-1; abundance: few; d_gene: NA; j_gene: TRBJ1-2; CDR3aa: CSVEGLYGYTF; CDR3nt: TGCAGCGTTGAAGGGCTTTATGGCTACACCTTC